The sequence of this T cell receptor beta chain was determined in a study of control samples from healthy donors and cancer patients. This table comes from immunoSEQ multiplex PCR, and its TCRdb copy is limited to in-frame clones, with some not included. The table records over 85,000 clones, 80% to 95% of them present only once. Germline V gives CDR1 KGHSH, CDR2 LQKENI. There are 14 residues in the CDR3. Trimming shortened V by 3 bases and J by 5 bases, and 13 bases separated the two germline ends. In its sample, this clone was seen once. Sequenced material: blood. The receptor's source is a woman in her twenties or thirties in good health. This sequence joins TRBV18 and TRBJ2-5; D uncertain. In DNA form, the CDR3 reads TGTGCCAGCTCACCGGGTGACGGGTGGGAGACCCAGTACTTC. Amino acid sequence: CASSPGDGWETQYF.